This entry describes one T cell receptor (beta chain). The data were produced by immunoSEQ multiplex PCR, yet TCRdb's version contains in-frame clones alone and is incomplete. The sample includes around 150,000 clones, just under 80% seen only once; the top ten take more than 11%. This entry comes from a study of blood T cell repertoires in COVID-19. Study context: Samples taken during acute and convalescent COVID-19 were collected in the United States, Italy and Spain.

V dropped 4 bases and J dropped 4; count of bases not matched to a gene: 6. Germline CDR1 MNHEY, CDR2 SMNVEV (reference sequence). CDR3 length: 14 amino acids. This receptor was identified in an elderly woman with acute or convalescent COVID-19. Sequencing was performed on peripheral blood. This chain uses TRBV27 with TRBJ2-5, with TRBD1 matching over 7 bases. The CDR3 bases are TGTGCCAGCAGTTCGGGACAGTCCCCAGAGACCCAGTACTTC. Amino acids: CASSSGQSPETQYF.